Listed below are T cell receptor beta chains from one sample, sequenced in a study of human T cells and chemical hapten exposure. TCRdb re-called the RACE reads through MiXCR, storing one row per CDR3 protein. Of about 130,000 distinct CDR3 sequences in the sample, 9% to 10% were seen once. Sequencing was performed on whole blood. Source of these receptors: a male donor in good health. Some clones in this sample may be carry-over from other donors' samples. CDR3s include the opening cysteine and the closing phenylalanine or tryptophan. D genes are given only for firm matches. Expanded clones are given a class, and other clones once, few, many or no size at all.

abundance	j_gene	d_gene	v_gene	CDR3aa	CDR3nt
NA	TRBJ2-3	NA	TRBV7-2	CASSLVISGPTDTQYF	TGTGCCAGCAGCTTAGTTATATCGGGGCCGACAGATACGCAGTATTTT
NA	TRBJ2-3	TRBD2	TRBV12-3/TRBV12-4	CASSPGTRLGTDTQYF	TGTGCCAGCAGTCCAGGGACTAGATTGGGCACAGATACGCAGTATTTT
few	TRBJ2-3	TRBD2	TRBV6-5	CASRPGPLAGGPQDTQYF	TGTGCCAGCAGACCCGGACCTCTAGCGGGAGGGCCCCAAGATACGCAGTATTTT
many	TRBJ1-1	TRBD1	TRBV6-5	CASSGGQGNTEAFF	TGTGCCAGCAGTGGGGGACAGGGGAACACTGAAGCTTTCTTT
many	TRBJ2-7	NA	TRBV5-1	CASSPSPGLSYEQYF	TGCGCCAGCAGCCCAAGCCCGGGGCTCTCCTACGAGCAGTACTTC
few	TRBJ2-2	NA	TRBV27	CASGAVQGRGTGELFF	TGTGCCAGCGGGGCCGTCCAGGGGCGGGGCACCGGGGAGCTGTTTTTT
few	TRBJ2-7	TRBD2	TRBV25-1	CASSEGGGGLFEQYF	TGTGCCAGCAGTGAGGGTGGCGGGGGGCTCTTCGAGCAGTACTTC
NA	TRBJ1-2	TRBD1	TRBV25-1	CASSEWGTGGNYGYTF	TGTGCCAGCAGTGAATGGGGGACAGGGGGGAACTATGGCTACACCTTC
NA	TRBJ2-1	TRBD2	TRBV12-3/TRBV12-4	CASSPTGSGRNEQFF	TGTGCCAGCAGTCCAACGGGTAGCGGGAGAAACGAGCAGTTCTTC
NA	TRBJ2-1	NA	TRBV6-1	CASSEGGGGSYNEQFF	TGTGCCAGCAGTGAAGGAGGCGGAGGTTCCTACAATGAGCAGTTCTTC
few	TRBJ1-4	NA	TRBV29-1	CSVEDPKGEGEKLFF	TGCAGCGTTGAAGATCCGAAAGGGGAAGGTGAAAAACTGTTTTTT
NA	TRBJ1-5	NA	TRBV24-1	CATIKSESLGNQPQHF	TGTGCCACCATCAAATCGGAGAGTTTAGGCAATCAGCCCCAGCATTTT
NA	TRBJ2-1	NA	TRBV12-5	CASGLGAGSYNEQFF	TGTGCTAGTGGCCTGGGAGCGGGCTCCTACAATGAGCAGTTCTTC
NA	TRBJ2-7	TRBD1	TRBV29-1	CSVERSGGTYEQYF	TGCAGCGTTGAGCGGTCAGGGGGAACCTACGAGCAGTACTTC
few	TRBJ1-5	NA	TRBV6-5	CASSYSIGGNQPQHF	TGTGCCAGCAGTTACTCGATAGGGGGGAATCAGCCCCAGCATTTT
many	TRBJ1-1	NA	TRBV21-1	CASSKGTRTEAFF	TGTGCCAGCAGCAAAGGGACCCGCACTGAAGCTTTCTTT
NA	TRBJ1-1	TRBD1	TRBV12-3/TRBV12-4	CASTGTDEIPNTEAFF	TGTGCCAGCACGGGGACAGACGAAATACCGAACACTGAAGCTTTCTTT
NA	TRBJ2-3	TRBD2	TRBV2	CARRELAGGGTDTQYF	TGTGCCCGCAGGGAGTTAGCGGGAGGAGGAACAGATACGCAGTATTTT
few	TRBJ1-1	NA	TRBV29-1	CSVRTGGNTEAFF	TGCAGCGTGAGGACCGGGGGGAACACTGAAGCTTTCTTT
many	TRBJ2-7	TRBD2	TRBV6-6	CASTQAGGSYEQYF	TGTGCCAGCACCCAAGCGGGAGGCTCCTACGAGCAGTACTTC
NA	TRBJ2-1	NA	TRBV10-3	CAISEPGTQQFF	TGTGCCATCAGTGAGCCCGGGACGCAGCAGTTCTTC
few	TRBJ2-2	NA	TRBV14	CASSQALRRNTGELFF	TGTGCCAGCAGCCAAGCGCTTCGACGCAACACCGGGGAGCTGTTTTTT
NA	TRBJ1-1	NA	TRBV5-1	CASSVDRNTEAFF	TGCGCCAGCAGCGTGGACAGGAACACTGAAGCTTTCTTT
NA	TRBJ1-2	NA	TRBV6-5	CASSGGGASYGYTF	TGTGCCAGCAGCGGTGGAGGGGCCAGCTATGGCTACACCTTC
few	TRBJ1-1	NA	TRBV7-9	CASVKGAEAFF	TGTGCCAGCGTAAAAGGGGCTGAAGCTTTCTTT
NA	TRBJ1-1	NA	TRBV11-2	CASSLEGGRGGTEAFF	TGTGCCAGCAGCTTGGAGGGTGGCCGGGGTGGAACTGAAGCTTTCTTT
many	TRBJ2-5	TRBD2	TRBV20-1	CSAPHLAEQETQYF	TGCAGTGCCCCCCACCTAGCGGAACAAGAGACCCAGTACTTC
few	TRBJ2-7	NA	TRBV19	CASNPSGQPSYEQYF	TGTGCCAGTAACCCCAGTGGACAGCCGTCCTACGAGCAGTACTTC
NA	TRBJ1-1	NA	TRBV5-1	CASSPENGYPEAFF	TGCGCCAGCAGCCCGGAGAACGGCTACCCTGAAGCTTTCTTT
many	TRBJ2-1	NA	TRBV5-1	CASSLGLANEQFF	TGCGCCAGCAGCTTGGGTTTAGCAAATGAGCAGTTCTTC
NA	TRBJ1-4	NA	TRBV4-3	CASSTGTINEKLFF	TGCGCCAGCTCCACCGGGACAATTAATGAAAAACTGTTTTTT
few	TRBJ2-7	NA	TRBV6-6	CASSYSTEMAGWGSYEQYF	TGTGCCAGCAGTTACTCGACGGAAATGGCGGGATGGGGGTCCTACGAGCAGTACTTC
few	TRBJ1-2	NA	TRBV3-1	CASSQEGARGYTF	TGTGCCAGCAGCCAAGAAGGGGCTCGGGGCTACACCTTC
few	TRBJ2-1	TRBD1	TRBV7-7	CASSLRVPGSGTENYNEQFF	TGTGCCAGCAGCTTACGGGTCCCGGGCTCCGGGACAGAAAACTACAATGAGCAGTTCTTC
NA	TRBJ2-1	NA	TRBV7-9	CASSQDFGGFYEQFF	TGTGCCAGCAGCCAAGATTTCGGAGGGTTCTATGAGCAGTTCTTC
many	TRBJ2-3	NA	TRBV27	CASSLSGAASTDTQYF	TGTGCCAGCAGTTTATCTGGGGCAGCTAGCACAGATACGCAGTATTTT
few	TRBJ1-4	NA	TRBV5-5	CASSLGPAWDPVTNEKLFF	TGTGCCAGCAGCTTGGGACCTGCGTGGGACCCGGTAACTAATGAAAAACTGTTTTTT
many	TRBJ2-1	NA	TRBV10-3	CAIRGEHELNYNEQFF	TGTGCCATCAGAGGGGAGCATGAGCTGAACTACAATGAGCAGTTCTTC
NA	TRBJ1-1	NA	TRBV3-1	CASSQEEGLNTEAFF	TGTGCCAGCAGCCAAGAGGAGGGGCTGAACACTGAAGCTTTCTTT
NA	TRBJ2-7	NA	TRBV4-1	CASSQSTNYEQYF	TGCGCCAGCAGCCAATCGACTAACTACGAGCAGTACTTC